This is a list of T cell receptor beta chains from one sample in a study of T-cell reconstitution after alpha-beta-depleted transplantation in children. TCRdb processed the PCR reads anew with MiXCR; each CDR3 protein has one entry. The profile covers some 590,000 distinct CDR3 sequences, with about 10% appearing a single time and less than 5% taken by the ten largest. Specimen: PBMCs from the stem cell graft donor, collected from the stem cell graft. These receptors all stem from a human donor who donated a stem cell graft to a child with acute myeloid leukemia. Each CDR3 is given with its conserved first and last residue. The D gene is left open where the match is weak. Size is stated for part of the rows, as once, few or many counts, or as a class when the clone is expanded.

abundance: few; v_gene: TRBV7-9; j_gene: TRBJ2-1; d_gene: NA; CDR3nt: TGTGCCAGCAGCTTAGCGGACAGAGTATACAATGAGCAGTTCTTC; CDR3aa: CASSLADRVYNEQFF
abundance: few; v_gene: TRBV30; j_gene: TRBJ1-6; d_gene: NA; CDR3nt: TGTGCCTGGGAAGGAACCAATTCACCCCTCCACTTT; CDR3aa: CAWEGTNSPLHF
abundance: few; v_gene: TRBV20-1; j_gene: TRBJ1-4; d_gene: TRBD1; CDR3nt: TGCAGTGCTAGATACAGGGGTGAAAAACTGTTTTTT; CDR3aa: CSARYRGEKLFF
abundance: many; v_gene: TRBV7-3; j_gene: TRBJ2-1; d_gene: NA; CDR3nt: TGTGCCAGCAGCTTAAAGTGGACCCCCTACAATGAGCAGTTCTTC; CDR3aa: CASSLKWTPYNEQFF
abundance: few; v_gene: TRBV20-1; j_gene: TRBJ2-5; d_gene: TRBD1; CDR3nt: TGCAGTGCTCCCGGGACAGATGGCGAGACCCAGTACTTC; CDR3aa: CSAPGTDGETQYF
abundance: NA; v_gene: TRBV30; j_gene: TRBJ1-1; d_gene: NA; CDR3nt: TGTGCCTGTGTCCGGAACACTGAAGCTTTCTTT; CDR3aa: CACVRNTEAFF
abundance: few; v_gene: TRBV24-1; j_gene: TRBJ2-3; d_gene: NA; CDR3nt: TGTGCCACCAGTGATTTCGTATCGGGGGCAGATACGCAGTATTTT; CDR3aa: CATSDFVSGADTQYF
abundance: few; v_gene: TRBV9; j_gene: TRBJ1-1; d_gene: NA; CDR3nt: TGTGCCAGCAGCGTAGATATAGGGACTGAAGCTTTCTTT; CDR3aa: CASSVDIGTEAFF
abundance: NA; v_gene: TRBV5-6; j_gene: TRBJ2-1; d_gene: TRBD1; CDR3nt: TGTGCCAGCAGCTTGGGTGGGACAGGGCACTACAATGAGCAGTTCTTC; CDR3aa: CASSLGGTGHYNEQFF
abundance: NA; v_gene: TRBV11-2; j_gene: TRBJ2-6; d_gene: NA; CDR3nt: TGTGCCAGCAGCTTACAACCTTTATTCGGCTCTGGGGCCAACGTCCTGACTTTC; CDR3aa: CASSLQPLFGSGANVLTF
abundance: few; v_gene: TRBV5-1; j_gene: TRBJ2-3; d_gene: TRBD2; CDR3nt: TGCGCCAGCAGCTCGGGACTAGCGGGAGGAGGAAATACGCAGTATTTT; CDR3aa: CASSSGLAGGGNTQYF
abundance: NA; v_gene: TRBV28; j_gene: TRBJ1-2; d_gene: NA; CDR3nt: TGTGCCAGCTTTCGAAGAGGGGGTGGCTACACCTTC; CDR3aa: CASFRRGGGYTF
abundance: few; v_gene: TRBV6-2/TRBV6-3; j_gene: TRBJ2-1; d_gene: NA; CDR3nt: TGTGCCAGCAGTTACTCTAGGGGCGAGCGATTCTTC; CDR3aa: CASSYSRGERFF
abundance: few; v_gene: TRBV7-2; j_gene: TRBJ1-2; d_gene: TRBD1; CDR3nt: TGTGCCAGCAGCTTAGGGACAGGGAAAAGTTATGGCTACACCTTC; CDR3aa: CASSLGTGKSYGYTF
abundance: few; v_gene: TRBV12-3/TRBV12-4; j_gene: TRBJ2-3; d_gene: TRBD1; CDR3nt: TGTGCCAGCAGACCTGGACAGGGACGGACAGATACGCAGTATTTT; CDR3aa: CASRPGQGRTDTQYF
abundance: NA; v_gene: TRBV4-3; j_gene: TRBJ2-5; d_gene: NA; CDR3nt: TGCGCCAGCAGCCAAGAGAGACATGGGGAGACCCAGTACTTC; CDR3aa: CASSQERHGETQYF
abundance: NA; v_gene: TRBV2; j_gene: TRBJ2-1; d_gene: TRBD2; CDR3nt: TGTGCCAGCAGTAGGGGGACTAGCGGGAAGAAAGTGAATGAGCAGTTCTTC; CDR3aa: CASSRGTSGKKVNEQFF
abundance: few; v_gene: TRBV30; j_gene: TRBJ2-1; d_gene: NA; CDR3nt: TGTGCCTGGAGTGTATCCTCATTAGCCAATGAGCAGTTCTTC; CDR3aa: CAWSVSSLANEQFF
abundance: NA; v_gene: TRBV7-8; j_gene: TRBJ1-5; d_gene: NA; CDR3nt: TGTGCCAGCAGCTTAGCGAGCAGGCCCCAGCATTTT; CDR3aa: CASSLASRPQHF
abundance: NA; v_gene: TRBV20-1; j_gene: TRBJ2-1; d_gene: NA; CDR3nt: TGCAGCACTAGTTACTCCTACAATGAGCAGTTCTTC; CDR3aa: CSTSYSYNEQFF
abundance: NA; v_gene: TRBV2; j_gene: TRBJ1-2; d_gene: TRBD1; CDR3nt: TGTGCCAGCAGTCTCTCCGGGACAGGGAGAATAGGAGATGGCTACACCTTC; CDR3aa: CASSLSGTGRIGDGYTF
abundance: many; v_gene: TRBV3-1; j_gene: TRBJ2-5; d_gene: NA; CDR3nt: TGTGCCAGCAGCCAAGATACGGAGACCCAGTACTTC; CDR3aa: CASSQDTETQYF
abundance: NA; v_gene: TRBV18; j_gene: TRBJ2-5; d_gene: NA; CDR3nt: TGTGCCAGCTCACCGGGTACCGGACCCCAAGAGACCCAGTACTTC; CDR3aa: CASSPGTGPQETQYF
abundance: few; v_gene: TRBV9; j_gene: TRBJ1-1; d_gene: TRBD1; CDR3nt: TGTGCCAGCAGCGTAACCGGGACAGGGGGTCTGGCTTTCTTT; CDR3aa: CASSVTGTGGLAFF
abundance: many; v_gene: TRBV6-2/TRBV6-3; j_gene: TRBJ1-2; d_gene: TRBD1; CDR3nt: TGTGCCAGCGCCGACAGGGCCTATGGCTACACCTTC; CDR3aa: CASADRAYGYTF
abundance: many; v_gene: TRBV6-1; j_gene: TRBJ2-2; d_gene: NA; CDR3nt: TGTGCCAGCAGTGCCACAAGTCGCGTGGACGGGGAGCTGTTTTTT; CDR3aa: CASSATSRVDGELFF
abundance: NA; v_gene: TRBV27; j_gene: TRBJ2-7; d_gene: TRBD2; CDR3nt: TGTGCCAGCAAACTAGCGACTAACTACGAGCAGTACTTC; CDR3aa: CASKLATNYEQYF
abundance: NA; v_gene: TRBV7-9; j_gene: TRBJ2-7; d_gene: NA; CDR3nt: TGTGCCAGCAGCTTAGTAGGGAGGACCTCCTACGAGCAGTACTTC; CDR3aa: CASSLVGRTSYEQYF
abundance: NA; v_gene: TRBV15; j_gene: TRBJ2-1; d_gene: NA; CDR3nt: TGTGCAGTAGCGGCACCCTCCTACAATGAGCAGTTCTTC; CDR3aa: CAVAAPSYNEQFF
abundance: few; v_gene: TRBV12-3/TRBV12-4; j_gene: TRBJ2-2; d_gene: TRBD2; CDR3nt: TGTGCCAGCAGTGGCGGGAGTTGGGGGGAGCTGTTTTTT; CDR3aa: CASSGGSWGELFF
abundance: many; v_gene: TRBV20-1; j_gene: TRBJ2-2; d_gene: NA; CDR3nt: TGCAGTGCTAGAGAGGGGACCGAGGGGGAGCTGTTTTTT; CDR3aa: CSAREGTEGELFF
abundance: NA; v_gene: TRBV7-2; j_gene: TRBJ2-1; d_gene: TRBD2; CDR3nt: TGTGCCAGCACCATTAGCGGGAGGTCAAGCAATGAGCAGTTCTTC; CDR3aa: CASTISGRSSNEQFF
abundance: few; v_gene: TRBV14; j_gene: TRBJ2-1; d_gene: TRBD2; CDR3nt: TGTGCCAGCAGCCAACCCCTGGGGACTAGCGGGAGCTCCTACAATGAGCAGTTCTTC; CDR3aa: CASSQPLGTSGSSYNEQFF
abundance: few; v_gene: TRBV4-3; j_gene: TRBJ2-7; d_gene: NA; CDR3nt: TGCGCCAGCAGCCAAGATGCAAGTGGGACTGGCTCCTACGAGCAGTACTTC; CDR3aa: CASSQDASGTGSYEQYF
abundance: NA; v_gene: TRBV5-1; j_gene: TRBJ1-1; d_gene: NA; CDR3nt: TGCGCCAGCAGCTTGGGGCTGGCTCCCACTGAAGCTTTCTTT; CDR3aa: CASSLGLAPTEAFF
abundance: few; v_gene: TRBV9; j_gene: TRBJ2-1; d_gene: NA; CDR3nt: TGTGCCAGCAGCGGGGTAAGGCAAACCTCACCTTACAATGAGCAGTTCTTC; CDR3aa: CASSGVRQTSPYNEQFF
abundance: NA; v_gene: TRBV2; j_gene: TRBJ1-5; d_gene: TRBD1; CDR3nt: TGTGCCAGCAGGCCCACGGGGGACAGAAATCAGCCCCAGCATTTT; CDR3aa: CASRPTGDRNQPQHF
abundance: few; v_gene: TRBV6-2/TRBV6-3; j_gene: TRBJ2-1; d_gene: NA; CDR3nt: TGTGCCAGCAGTAACCTCAAGCCGGGACAACATGAGCAGTTCTTC; CDR3aa: CASSNLKPGQHEQFF
abundance: many; v_gene: TRBV6-1; j_gene: TRBJ2-7; d_gene: TRBD1; CDR3nt: TGTGCCAGCAGTGGATTCCGGGACAGGGGGCGTGAGCAGTACTTC; CDR3aa: CASSGFRDRGREQYF
abundance: NA; v_gene: TRBV5-1; j_gene: TRBJ2-1; d_gene: NA; CDR3nt: TGCGCCAGCAGCTTGGGGAACCGGTCGAATGAGCAGTTCTTC; CDR3aa: CASSLGNRSNEQFF
abundance: few; v_gene: TRBV24-1; j_gene: TRBJ1-5; d_gene: NA; CDR3nt: TGTGCCACCAGTGATTTTGGGGATCAGCCCCAGCATTTT; CDR3aa: CATSDFGDQPQHF
abundance: few; v_gene: TRBV5-1; j_gene: TRBJ2-3; d_gene: TRBD2; CDR3nt: TGCGCCAGCAAAATGGGACTAGCGGGAAACACAGATACGCAGTATTTT; CDR3aa: CASKMGLAGNTDTQYF
abundance: many; v_gene: TRBV20-1; j_gene: TRBJ1-5; d_gene: NA; CDR3nt: TGCAGTGCTAGAGATAGTCATGGTAGTGCCAATCAGCCCCAGCATTTT; CDR3aa: CSARDSHGSANQPQHF
abundance: many; v_gene: TRBV25-1; j_gene: TRBJ1-2; d_gene: TRBD1; CDR3nt: TGTGCCAGCAGTGGGACAGGGGCACTTTATGGCTACACCTTC; CDR3aa: CASSGTGALYGYTF
abundance: few; v_gene: TRBV20-1; j_gene: TRBJ2-5; d_gene: TRBD2; CDR3nt: TGCAGTGCTAGAGCCACGCTAGCGGGAGGGGAGGATCAAGAGACCCAGTACTTC; CDR3aa: CSARATLAGGEDQETQYF
abundance: few; v_gene: TRBV20-1; j_gene: TRBJ2-3; d_gene: NA; CDR3nt: TGCAGTGCTAGTCCCAGGGATGTTGGAACAGATACGCAGTATTTT; CDR3aa: CSASPRDVGTDTQYF
abundance: NA; v_gene: TRBV11-2; j_gene: TRBJ2-3; d_gene: TRBD2; CDR3nt: TGTGCCAGCAGCTTACACCCCGGGACTAGCGGGAGGGGGAGCACAGATACGCAGTATTTT; CDR3aa: CASSLHPGTSGRGSTDTQYF
abundance: NA; v_gene: TRBV20-1; j_gene: TRBJ2-2; d_gene: NA; CDR3nt: TGCAGTGCTAGGTCCCCAGCCCGGCCGATCACCGGGGAGCTGTTTTTT; CDR3aa: CSARSPARPITGELFF
abundance: few; v_gene: TRBV30; j_gene: TRBJ2-6; d_gene: NA; CDR3nt: TGTGCCTGGAGTGTGGTAGCTGGGGCCAACGTCCTGACTTTC; CDR3aa: CAWSVVAGANVLTF
abundance: few; v_gene: TRBV12-3/TRBV12-4; j_gene: TRBJ2-7; d_gene: NA; CDR3nt: TGTGCCAGCAGTTTTTGGTACGAGCAGTACTTC; CDR3aa: CASSFWYEQYF